One and the same sample provided the 26 T cell receptor beta chains below, sequenced in a study of blood T cells in healthy people across ages (dated by TCRdb to the mid-2010s). Library generation was performed with 5' RACE. The instrument given in TCRdb is Illumina HiSeq 2500. The second PCR ran for roughly 7 to 11 cycles and used a J-beta primer mix along with a sample-barcoded 5' primer. TCRdb trimmed public reads at Q25 via fastp, called clones via MiXCR and kept in-frame beta chains. Rows with a matching CDR3 protein are joined into one entry that keeps the most common DNA and genes. The sample data list 600,000 or so distinct CDR3 sequences, and about 28% of these were observed just once. Approximately 14% of the sample comes from the top ten. The sequenced sample consisted of blood. These receptors were taken from a woman of 80 years or more in good health.

This clonotype was seen a handful of times. The CDR3 loop reads CASTSEGGEPQHF. CDR3 sequence (DNA): TGTGCCAGCACCTCGGAGGGTGGGGAGCCCCAGCATTTT. This sequence joins TRBV7-9 and TRBJ1-5; D unclear. The CDR3 covers 13 residues. Germline V CDR1 and CDR2: SEHNR, FQNEAQ (reference sequence). Deletions cut 7 bases from V and 8 bases from J, with 15 bases between.

This clonotype was seen repeatedly, ten times or more. The V and J genes are TRBV5-1 and TRBJ1-4; D remains ambiguous. Trimming pared 1 base from V and 4 bases from J, leaving 8 bases between. The CDR3 loop spans 14 amino acids. Germline-derived CDR1 and CDR2 are SGHRS and YFSETQ. CDR3 sequence (DNA): TGCGCCAGCAGCTTGTTCATCAATAATGAAAAACTGTTTTTT. It yields the protein CASSLFINNEKLFF. Supplemented by reference TRBV5-1 and TRBJ1-4, the full variable domain reads KAGVTQTPRYLIKTRGQQVTLSCSPISGHRSVSWYQQTPGQGLQFLFEYFSETQRNKGNFPGRFSGRQFSNSRSEMNVSTLELGDSALYLCASSLFINNEKLFFGSGTQLSVL.

This clonotype was seen only a few times. This sequence may be a read error, since a much larger clone differs from it by one base. V is TRBV12-3 or TRBV12-4 and J is TRBJ2-5; 12 positions match TRBD2. This CDR3 comprises 14 residues. The V gene end was trimmed by 6 bases and the J gene end by 11 bases; junction bases not matched to a gene: 10. The CDR3 DNA reads TGTGCCAGCAGACTAGCGGGAGGAGGAAATGAGCAGTACTTC. The encoded protein is CASRLAGGGNEQYF.

As regards this clonotype: Germline and junction disagree at one end, which may indicate a read error. CDR3 sequence reads: CSARPGQGRKETLHF. The CDR3 DNA reads as TGCAGCGCCCGCCCCGGACAGGGAAGGAAAGAGACCCTGCACTTC. V gene TRBV29-1 combines with J gene TRBJ2-5; 8 positions agree with TRBD1. CDR3 length: 15 residues. CDR1 is SQVTM, CDR2 ANQGSEA, per germline.

This clonotype was seen a few times. J is TRBJ1-2 and V is TRBV18; D uncertain. The CDR3 runs 13 residues. V lost 6 bases and J lost 7, with 15 bases in between. CDR1 and CDR2 (germline): KGHSH, LQKENI. CDR3 residues: CASSVNEVSGYTF. CDR3 bases: TGTGCCAGCTCCGTGAATGAAGTTAGTGGCTACACCTTC. The full variable domain, completed using reference TRBV18 and TRBJ1-2, is NAGVMQNPRHLVRRRGQEARLRCSPMKGHSHVYWYRQLPEEGLKFMVYLQKENIIDESGMPKERFSAEFPKEGPSILRIQQVVRGDSAAYFCASSVNEVSGYTFGSGTRLTVV.

With respect to this clonotype: With a much larger clone just one base away, this may be a read error. The chain combines TRBV5-1 with TRBJ2-3; perhaps TRBD2 as D (6 bases). Germline V lookup: CDR1 SGHRS, CDR2 YFSETQ. This CDR3 is built from 14 residues. The CDR3 sequence is CATSRLTSTGTQYF. CDR3 in DNA: TGCGCCACATCAAGATTAACTAGCACAGGTACGCAGTATTTT.

The CDR3 sequence is CSAPSTFYYGYTF. The CDR3 nucleotides are TGCAGTGCCCCCAGCACATTTTACTATGGCTACACCTTC. J is TRBJ1-2 and V is TRBV20-1; no clear D. Germline-derived CDR1 and CDR2 are DFQATT and SNEGSKA (reference sequence). This CDR3 has 13 residues. V dropped 6 bases and J dropped 3 bases, with 14 bases sitting between them.

Details on this clonotype: A much larger clone differs by one base, so this may be a read error. The V and J genes are TRBV20-1 and TRBJ1-1, with TRBD1 matching over 7 bases. Germline CDR1 DFQATT, CDR2 SNEGSKA (reference sequence). The CDR3 runs to 13 residues. CDR3 sequence: CSANRGSRTGAFF. The CDR3 DNA reads TGCAGTGCCAACAGGGGATCGCGGACTGGAGCTTTCTTT.

This clonotype came up a few times. Since a much larger clone is just one base distant, this may be a read error. The chain uses TRBV29-1 and TRBJ2-1, with TRBD1 matching over 10 bases. This CDR3 is 13 amino acids long. V lost 6 bases and J lost 10; bases outside the gene matches: 9. Germline loops: CDR1 SQVTM, CDR2 ANQGSEA. The CDR3 DNA reads TGCAGCGTGCTGGGACAGGGGTCCCACGAGCAGTTCTTC. Its translation: CSVLGQGSHEQFF.

This clonotype was found many times. The chain links TRBV29-1 to TRBJ1-6, with D possibly TRBD1 on 6 matching bases. Germline-derived CDR1 and CDR2 are SQVTM and ANQGSEA. The ends were cut back, 4 bases at V and 7 bases at J, with 11 bases in the middle. The CDR3 covers 13 residues. DNA of the CDR3: TGCAGCGTTGTAGTCGGGACAAATTCACCCCTCCACTTT. This encodes CSVVVGTNSPLHF.

This clonotype was counted a few times. The J gene is TRBJ1-2, the V gene TRBV20-1, with D hard to call. V lost 1 base and J lost 1, with 7 bases in between. The length of the CDR3 is 13 residues. Germline CDR1 reads DFQATT; CDR2 reads SNEGSKA (reference sequence). The CDR3 protein is CSARVGDNYGYTF. DNA for the CDR3: TGCAGTGCTAGAGTCGGAGATAACTATGGCTACACCTTC.

Concerning this clonotype itself: This could be a read error, since a much larger clone is one nucleotide away. The rearrangement joins TRBV7-2 to TRBJ2-5, with D tentatively TRBD2 (6 bases). The ends were cut back, 5 bases at V and 7 bases at J, with 17 bases in the middle. The CDR3 runs 14 residues. Per germline, CDR1 SGHTA and CDR2 FQGNSA. The DNA of the CDR3 is TGTGCCAGCAGCGTCAGACTAGGGGCGGGGACCCAGTACTTC. Translated: CASSVRLGAGTQYF.

This clonotype was recorded at least ten times. V usage is TRBV6-5 and J usage is TRBJ2-1; D may be TRBD1 or TRBD2 (5 bases each). The V end lost 4 bases, the J end lost 0 bases, and 13 bases lay between the germline ends. CDR1 and CDR2 from the germline V gene are MNHEY and SVGAGI. The CDR3 has 16 amino acids. The chain's CDR3 is CASSSRDADSYNEQFF. In DNA, the CDR3 is TGTGCCAGCAGTTCCCGGGACGCGGACTCCTACAATGAGCAGTTCTTC.

This chain uses TRBV20-1 with TRBJ1-5, with a tentative D call TRBD1 (6 bases). CDR1 is DFQATT, CDR2 SNEGSKA, per germline (reference sequence). The CDR3 spans 13 residues. Trimming left V 0 bases short and J 7 bases short, with 10 bases between. The CDR3 region is CSARDPRGQPQHF. The CDR3 DNA sequence: TGCAGTGCTAGAGACCCCAGGGGACAGCCCCAGCATTTT.

This chain connects TRBV2 to TRBJ2-3, with D hard to call. V lost 4 bases to trimming and J lost 0 bases, with 14 bases between them. CDR1 is SNHLY, CDR2 FYNNEI, per germline. This CDR3 comprises 16 residues. CDR3 bases: TGTGCCAGCAGTGGGGGTTTTTTGGCTAGCACAGATACGCAGTATTTT. Amino acids: CASSGGFLASTDTQYF.

Remarks on this clonotype: Just one base apart from a much larger clone, this may be a read error. This chain uses TRBV19 with TRBJ2-3, with TRBD1 identical over 7 bases. Germline CDR1 and CDR2: LNHDA and SQIVND (reference sequence). The V and J ends lost 6 bases and 0 bases, in that order; junction bases with no gene match: 3. The CDR3 is 14 residues long. The CDR3 loop reads CASRTRGSTDTQYF. CDR3 bases: TGTGCCAGTAGGACCAGGGGGAGCACAGATACGCAGTATTTT.

This clonotype has a count of ten or more. The gene calls are TRBV2 and TRBJ1-2, with D maybe TRBD1 (5 bases). The CDR3 loop spans 13 amino acids. The germline gives CDR1 SNHLY, CDR2 FYNNEI. V was pared by 5 bases and J by 8 bases, with 15 bases between. The CDR3 loop is CASSRARDGGYTF. CDR3 coding DNA: TGTGCCAGCAGTAGGGCCAGGGACGGCGGCTACACCTTC.

The sample holds many counts of this clonotype. The rearrangement links TRBV5-6 to TRBJ1-2; possibly TRBD1 for D (5 bases). The CDR3 spans 15 residues. In germline, CDR1 is SGHDT, CDR2 YYEEEE. V lost 1 base and J lost 4, with 14 bases in between. The CDR3 reads CASSLPGQGPYGYTF. CDR3 DNA: TGTGCCAGCAGCTTGCCGGGGCAGGGTCCCTATGGCTACACCTTC.

Many counts were recorded for this clonotype. J is TRBJ2-7 and V is TRBV11-2; 7 bases match TRBD1. Germline CDR1 reads SGHAT; CDR2 reads FQNNGV. There are 14 residues in the CDR3. With V trimmed by 0 bases and J by 3 bases, 2 bases remained unmatched. The CDR3 is CASSLEGTVYEQYF. The DNA for the CDR3 is TGTGCCAGCAGCTTAGAAGGGACAGTCTACGAGCAGTACTTC.

This clonotype was counted once. This sequence joins TRBV9 and TRBJ2-1; D may be TRBD1 or TRBD2 (5 bases each). This CDR3 contains 15 residues. CDR1 is SGDLS, CDR2 YYNGEE, per germline. With 0 bases removed from V and 3 bases from J, the gap between germline ends came to 10 bases. Here the CDR3 DNA reads TGTGCCAGCAGCGTAGGGGACCGATACTACAATGAGCAGTTCTTC. This sequence encodes CASSVGDRYYNEQFF.

This chain uses TRBV6-5 with TRBJ2-5; TRBD1 matches 11 bases. The CDR3 spans 15 residues. Germline V gene sequence: CDR1 MNHEY, CDR2 SVGAGI. The V and J ends lost 6 bases and 2 bases, in that order; junction bases with no gene match: 5. The CDR3 nucleotides read TGTGCCAGCAGGAGACGGGACAGGGGGCAAGAGACCCAGTACTTC. It translates to CASRRRDRGQETQYF.

The chain recombines TRBV20-1 with TRBJ2-3; 7 nucleotides agree with TRBD2. V gave up 0 bases and J gave up 2 bases; unmatched junction bases: 8. The CDR3 runs 16 residues. The germline V gene has CDR1 DFQATT and CDR2 SNEGSKA (reference sequence). The CDR3 region is CSARDGRRETTDTQYF. The DNA for the CDR3 is TGCAGTGCTAGAGATGGGAGGCGGGAGACCACAGATACGCAGTATTTT.

This clonotype showed up just a few times. This chain links TRBV29-1 with TRBJ1-2; 7 nucleotides agree with TRBD1. The CDR3 has 14 amino acids. Germline V gene lookup returns CDR1 SQVTM and CDR2 ANQGSEA. V lost 6 bases to trimming and J lost 2 bases; unmatched junction nucleotides: 9. The DNA of the CDR3 is TGCAGCGTCGACGGACTGGGACAGAACTATGGCTACACCTTC. Its protein is CSVDGLGQNYGYTF.

Many counts were recorded for this clonotype. The chain uses TRBV3-1 and TRBJ2-7; 11 bases fit TRBD2. The ends lost 1 base at V and 7 bases at J; junction bases unmatched: 9. Germline V CDR1 and CDR2: LGHDT, YNNKEL (reference sequence). The length of the CDR3 is 16 residues. Here the CDR3 reads CASSQALAGGPEEQYF. CDR3 coding DNA: TGTGCCAGCAGCCAAGCCCTAGCGGGGGGTCCAGAGGAGCAGTACTTC.

This chain links TRBV25-1 with TRBJ2-5; 8 nucleotides line up with TRBD2. Germline V gives CDR1 MGHDK, CDR2 SYGVNS. Trimming took 7 bases from V and 5 from J; bases not matched to a gene: 9. The CDR3 consists of 14 residues. CDR3 nucleotide sequence: TGTGCCAGCAATTCCGGGACTAGTCTTGAGACCCAGTACTTC. Encoded protein: CASNSGTSLETQYF.

Comments on this clonotype: A read error is possible here, since a much larger clone lies one base away. V is TRBV9 and J is TRBJ2-1, with TRBD2 matching 7 bases. Germline V gives CDR1 SGDLS, CDR2 YYNGEE. The V segment lost 1 base and the J segment 11 bases; nucleotides outside the gene matches: 12. This CDR3 is 15 amino acids long. This CDR3 reads CASSVNSGPPGKQFF. In DNA, the CDR3 is TGTGCCAGCAGCGTAAATAGCGGGCCCCCCGGTAAGCAGTTCTTC.